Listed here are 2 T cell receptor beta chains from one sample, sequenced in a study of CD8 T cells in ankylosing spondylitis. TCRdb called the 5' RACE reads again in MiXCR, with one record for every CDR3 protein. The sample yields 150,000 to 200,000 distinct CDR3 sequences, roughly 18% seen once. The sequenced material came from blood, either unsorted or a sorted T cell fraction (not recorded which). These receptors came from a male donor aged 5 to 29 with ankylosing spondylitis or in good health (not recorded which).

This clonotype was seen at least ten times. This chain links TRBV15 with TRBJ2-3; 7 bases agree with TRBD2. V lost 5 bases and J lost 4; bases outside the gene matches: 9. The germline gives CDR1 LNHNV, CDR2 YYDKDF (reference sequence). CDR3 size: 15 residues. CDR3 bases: TGTGCCACCAGCCGGAGCGGGGATTGGGCAGATACGCAGTATTTT. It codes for CATSRSGDWADTQYF.

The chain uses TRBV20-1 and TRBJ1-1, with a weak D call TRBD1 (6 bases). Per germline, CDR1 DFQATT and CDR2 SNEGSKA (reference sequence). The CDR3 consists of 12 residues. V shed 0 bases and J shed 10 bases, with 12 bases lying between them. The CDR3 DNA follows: TGCAGTGCTAGAGATTCAGGGGTCGCAGCTTTCTTT. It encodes CSARDSGVAAFF.